This T cell receptor (beta chain) comes out of a study of control samples from healthy donors and cancer patients (dated by TCRdb to the early 2020s). Trimming takes 0 bases from V and 10 bases from J, and the germline ends sit 13 bases apart. CDR1 is given as ENHRY and CDR2 as SYGVKD, both from the germline V gene. Including cysteine and phenylalanine, the CDR3 has 14 amino acids. Only CDR3 DNA remains: 42 bases, in frame from the first base. Library preparation was by the immunoSEQ multiplex PCR assay. This immuneACCESS table, as held by TCRdb, lists in-frame sequences with V and J called but not all clones. Of the missing ones, under half trace to an unresolved V gene in checked studies; the others have no known cause. The sample contains 30,000 to 40,000 clones, approximately 95% of them found a single time. About 1.5% of the sample goes to the ten largest clones. With respect to this clone: The clone's antigen remains unknown. Base-call qualities are not available, and no considerably larger clone is one nucleotide away.

The sequenced sample consisted of PBMCs. This receptor was taken from a man between 35 and 55 years old with colorectal cancer. The receptor chain draws on TRBV10-3 and TRBJ2-1; the D gene could be TRBD1 or TRBD2, each one agreeing over 6 bases. The DNA reads TGTGCCATCAGTGAGTCTTGGGGGGCGCGGGAGCAGTTCTTC. Protein translation: CAISESWGAREQFF.